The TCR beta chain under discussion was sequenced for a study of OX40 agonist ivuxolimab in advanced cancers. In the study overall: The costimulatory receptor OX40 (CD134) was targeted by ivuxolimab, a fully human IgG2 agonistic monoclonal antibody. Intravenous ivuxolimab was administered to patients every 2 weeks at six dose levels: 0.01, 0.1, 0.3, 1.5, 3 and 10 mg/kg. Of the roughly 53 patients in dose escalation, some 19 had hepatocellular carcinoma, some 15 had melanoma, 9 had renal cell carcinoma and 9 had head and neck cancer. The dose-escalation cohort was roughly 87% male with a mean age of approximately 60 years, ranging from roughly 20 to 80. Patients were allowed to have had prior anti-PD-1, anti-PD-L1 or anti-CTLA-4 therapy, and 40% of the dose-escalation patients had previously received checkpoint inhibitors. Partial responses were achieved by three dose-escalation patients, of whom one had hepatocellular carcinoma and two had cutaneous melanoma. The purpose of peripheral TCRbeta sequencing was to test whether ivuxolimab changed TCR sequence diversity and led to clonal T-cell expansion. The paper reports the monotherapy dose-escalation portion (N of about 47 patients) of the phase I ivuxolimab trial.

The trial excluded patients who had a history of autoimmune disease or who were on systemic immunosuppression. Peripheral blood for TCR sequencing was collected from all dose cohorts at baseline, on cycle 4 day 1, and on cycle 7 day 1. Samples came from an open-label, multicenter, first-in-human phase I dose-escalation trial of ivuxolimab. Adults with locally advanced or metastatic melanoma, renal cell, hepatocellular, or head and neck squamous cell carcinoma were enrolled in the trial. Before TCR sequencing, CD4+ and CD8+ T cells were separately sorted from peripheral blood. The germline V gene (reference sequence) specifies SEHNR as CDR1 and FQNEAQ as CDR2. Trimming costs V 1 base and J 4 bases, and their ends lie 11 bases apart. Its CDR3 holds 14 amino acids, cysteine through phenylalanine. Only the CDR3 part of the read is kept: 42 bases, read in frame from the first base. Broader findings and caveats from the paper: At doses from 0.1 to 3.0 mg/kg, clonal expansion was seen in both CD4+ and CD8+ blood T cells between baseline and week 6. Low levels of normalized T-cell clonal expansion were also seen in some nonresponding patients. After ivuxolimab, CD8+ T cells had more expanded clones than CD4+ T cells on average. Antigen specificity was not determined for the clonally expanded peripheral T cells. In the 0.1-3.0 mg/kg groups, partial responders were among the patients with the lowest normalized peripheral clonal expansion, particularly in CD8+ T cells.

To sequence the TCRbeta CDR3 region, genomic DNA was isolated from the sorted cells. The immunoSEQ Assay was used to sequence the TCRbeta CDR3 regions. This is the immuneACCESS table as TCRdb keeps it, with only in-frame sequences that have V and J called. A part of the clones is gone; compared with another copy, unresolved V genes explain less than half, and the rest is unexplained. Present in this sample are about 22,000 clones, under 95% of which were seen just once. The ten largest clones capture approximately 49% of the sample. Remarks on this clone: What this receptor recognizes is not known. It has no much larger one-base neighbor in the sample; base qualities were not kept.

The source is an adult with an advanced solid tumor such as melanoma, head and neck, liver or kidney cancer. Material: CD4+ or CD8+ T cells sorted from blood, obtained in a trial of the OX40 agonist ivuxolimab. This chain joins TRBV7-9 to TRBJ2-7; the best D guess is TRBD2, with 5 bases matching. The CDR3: CASSLDSEPYEQYF. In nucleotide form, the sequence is TGTGCCAGCAGCTTAGATAGCGAACCATACGAGCAGTACTTC. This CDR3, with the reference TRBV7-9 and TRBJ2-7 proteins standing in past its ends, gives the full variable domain DTGVSQNPRHKITKRGQNVTFRCDPISEHNRLYWYRQTLGQGPEFLTYFQNEAQLEKSRLLSDRFSAERPKGSFSTLEIQRTEQGDSAMYLCASSLDSEPYEQYFGPGTRLTVT.